These 14 T cell receptor beta chains originate from one sample sequenced in a study of response to subunit inactivated influenza vaccine. MiXCR, run by TCRdb on the RT-PCR reads, gives a single entry per CDR3 protein. Of about 500,000 distinct CDR3 sequences listed, about 15% were seen once; the top ten hold less than 4%. The sample here was CD4+ T cells sorted from PBMCs, taken roughly 24 months after vaccination. These receptors came from a man between 45 and 75 years old who received an inactivated influenza vaccine.

This chain connects TRBV7-2 to TRBJ2-7, with unresolved D. V was cut by 7 bases and J by 3 bases, with 16 bases left in between. The germline V gene encodes CDR1 SGHTA and CDR2 FQGNSA. The CDR3 loop spans 14 amino acids. The CDR3 loop is CASTLGSQNYEQYF. The CDR3 region has the DNA TGTGCCAGCACCCTGGGCTCACAGAACTACGAGCAGTACTTC.

This clonotype was found a few times. This chain connects TRBV6-2 or TRBV6-3 to TRBJ2-2; TRBD2 agrees at 15 bases. Germline V lookup: CDR1 MNHEY, CDR2 SVGEGT. The V segment lost 5 bases and the J segment 0 bases; nucleotides outside the gene matches: 1. This CDR3 is built from 17 residues. The CDR3 sequence: CASSGLAGGPNTGELFF. In nucleotides, the CDR3 is TGTGCCAGCAGTGGACTAGCGGGGGGGCCGAACACCGGGGAGCTGTTTTTT.

This clonotype was seen ten or more times. The rearrangement uses TRBV20-1 and TRBJ2-2; TRBD2 aligns across 9 bases. The CDR3 extends over 15 amino acids. Looked up from germline, CDR1 is DFQATT and CDR2 is SNEGSKA (reference sequence). CDR3 coding DNA: TGCGCTTGGGGCGGGAGGGCCCTTGACACCGGGGAGCTGTTTTTT. Its protein product is CAWGGRALDTGELFF.

This clonotype has more than one count but fewer than ten. This rearrangement joins TRBV5-1 to TRBJ2-1; 10 bases align to TRBD2. The CDR3 loop spans 15 amino acids. The ends lost 1 base at V and 6 bases at J; junction bases unmatched: 4. Germline V lookup: CDR1 SGHRS, CDR2 YFSETQ. CDR3 residues: CASSLLASGSNEQFF. The CDR3 DNA reads as TGCGCCAGCAGCTTGTTGGCTAGCGGGAGCAATGAGCAGTTCTTC.

This clonotype has just a few counts. The rearrangement joins TRBV5-1 to TRBJ2-2, with D possibly matching TRBD1 (5 bases). Germline lookup yields CDR1 SGHRS and CDR2 YFSETQ. Deletions cut 4 bases from V and 0 bases from J, with 13 bases between. The CDR3 is 16 residues long. DNA of the CDR3: TGCGCCAGCAGCGCGAATCGACAGACGAACACCGGGGAGCTGTTTTTT. Its translation: CASSANRQTNTGELFF.

This clonotype was found a few times. The chain's CDR3 is CASSGTSGTEVEETQYF. The CDR3 DNA is TGTGCCAGCAGCGGGACTAGCGGGACCGAAGTTGAAGAGACCCAGTACTTC. V is TRBV5-6 and J is TRBJ2-5, with 13 bases identical to TRBD2. This CDR3 is built from 17 residues. V was clipped by 4 bases and J by 3 bases; unmatched bases: 9. Germline-derived CDR1 and CDR2 are SGHDT and YYEEEE.

This clonotype has more than one count but fewer than ten. This sequence joins TRBV12-3 or TRBV12-4 and TRBJ2-7, with TRBD1 matching 8 bases. V lost 6 bases, J lost 2 bases, and 6 bases stayed unmatched. The CDR3 is 14 residues long. As DNA, the CDR3 is TGTGCCAGCAGGCCAGGGGGCTTGACCTACGAGCAGTACTTC. Amino acids: CASRPGGLTYEQYF.

In this sample, this clonotype turned up once. The genes are TRBV9 and TRBJ2-1; 14 bases line up with TRBD2. Germline CDR1 is SGDLS and CDR2 is YYNGEE. This CDR3 spans 16 amino acids. The ends lost 3 bases at V and 7 bases at J; junction bases unmatched: 6. The CDR3 spells CASSAGTSGSMNEQFF. CDR3 DNA sequence: TGTGCCAGCAGCGCCGGGACTAGCGGGAGTATGAATGAGCAGTTCTTC.

This clonotype was picked up a small number of times. The chain recombines TRBV15 with TRBJ2-2; D might be TRBD2 (5 bases). The CDR3 length is 17 residues. V lost 0 bases to trimming and J lost 4 bases, with 15 bases between them. The germline CDR1 and CDR2 sequences are LNHNV and YYDKDF (reference sequence). Here the CDR3 DNA reads TGTGCCACCAGCAGAGACGCCCTCCAGAGCGGCACCGGGGAGCTGTTTTTT. It specifies CATSRDALQSGTGELFF.

V is TRBV2 and J is TRBJ2-1, with D perhaps being TRBD1 or TRBD2 (5 bases each). The germline V gene encodes CDR1 SNHLY and CDR2 FYNNEI. V was pared by 6 bases and J by 3 bases, with 15 bases between. The CDR3 extends over 15 amino acids. CDR3 in DNA: TGTGCCAGCAGCGAGGGGCTTTTCCTCTACAATGAGCAGTTCTTC. This sequence encodes CASSEGLFLYNEQFF.

This clonotype was picked up a small number of times. The V call is TRBV20-1, the J call TRBJ2-7, with D maybe TRBD2 (6 bases). The V gene's germline CDR1 is DFQATT and CDR2 SNEGSKA (reference sequence). The CDR3 is 15 amino acids. The CDR3 nucleotides are TGCAGCGCAACTACTCCGGGACTTCAACGTGGCGAGCAGTACTTC. Translation gives CSATTPGLQRGEQYF.

The genes are TRBV18 and TRBJ1-1, with D possibly being TRBD1 (5 bases). Per germline, CDR1 KGHSH and CDR2 LQKENI. Trimming stripped 6 bases from V and 1 base from J, with 12 bases between. This CDR3 contains 14 residues. CDR3 loop: CASSRQLQNTEAFF. DNA of the CDR3: TGTGCCAGCTCCCGACAGCTACAGAACACTGAAGCTTTCTTT.

This clonotype was recorded a few times. The chain couples TRBV11-2 to TRBJ2-7, with 10 bases fitting TRBD1. Germline V lookup: CDR1 SGHAT, CDR2 FQNNGV. The V gene end was trimmed by 3 bases and the J gene end by 3 bases; junction bases not matched to a gene: 5. The CDR3 has 15 amino acids. The CDR3 spells CASSFAGTGDYEQYF. In DNA, the CDR3 is TGTGCCAGCAGCTTCGCAGGGACAGGGGACTACGAGCAGTACTTC.

This clonotype was counted between two and nine times. The chain uses TRBV30 and TRBJ1-1, with D tentatively TRBD1 (6 bases). Deletions cut 2 bases from V and 2 bases from J, with 15 bases between. The CDR3 covers 15 residues. Germline V gene lookup returns CDR1 GTSNPN and CDR2 SVGIG (reference sequence). This CDR3 reads CAWSPGGRANTEAFF. CDR3 DNA sequence: TGTGCCTGGAGTCCCGGGGGCAGGGCTAACACTGAAGCTTTCTTT.